Presented here are 10 T cell receptor beta chains from one specimen sequenced in a study of shared clonotypes between healthy human individuals. Assay: immunoSEQ multiplex PCR; the TCRdb copy retains only in-frame clones and omits some. The data show over 800,000 clones, with 85% to 95% seen just once and approximately 25% held by the top ten. Only CD45RO-negative cells positively selected for CCR7 counted as naive CD8 cells, so terminally differentiated effector memory CD45RA+ cells were excluded. Sequencing was performed on naive CD8+ T cells sorted from blood. Receptor source: a man younger than 45 in good health.

This sequence joins TRBV5-1 and TRBJ2-7, with 8 bases that match TRBD1. The CDR3 spans 14 residues. Germline V gives CDR1 SGHRS, CDR2 YFSETQ. Unmatched junction bases numbered 6, after V lost 4 bases and J lost 3 bases. The DNA for the CDR3 is TGCGCCAGCAGCGAGGACAGGGAAATCTACGAGCAGTACTTC. Its protein is CASSEDREIYEQYF.

The CDR3 is CASSMTGVETQYF. CDR3 bases: TGTGCCAGCAGTATGACAGGGGTAGAGACCCAGTACTTC. The chain employs TRBV28 and TRBJ2-5, with TRBD1 matching 8 bases. The germline gives CDR1 MDHEN, CDR2 SYDVKM. The CDR3 is 13 residues long. Trimming cost V 5 bases and J 4 bases; bases outside gene matches: 3.

The chain joins TRBV10-3 to TRBJ2-1; 8 bases are a match to TRBD2. With V trimmed by 1 base and J by 5 bases, 16 bases remained unmatched. The CDR3 runs 19 residues. CDR1 and CDR2 (germline): ENHRY, SYGVKD. The CDR3 region has the DNA TGTGCCATCAGTGAGTTACTTAAACCCCAGCGGGAGTACGACAATGAGCAGTTCTTC. Amino acids: CAISELLKPQREYDNEQFF.

The chain combines TRBV27 with TRBJ1-1; D is perhaps TRBD1 (6 bases). Trimming shortened V by 6 bases and J by 4 bases, and 15 bases separated the two germline ends. This CDR3 spans 14 amino acids. Germline loops: CDR1 MNHEY, CDR2 SMNVEV (reference sequence). Here the CDR3 DNA reads TGTGCCAGCAGGAATACAGGGTCTGGCACTGAAGCTTTCTTT. Translating gives CASRNTGSGTEAFF.

This clone came up once. CDR3 amino acids: CAISESPSADTQYF. CDR3 nucleotide sequence: TGTGCCATCAGTGAGTCACCTAGCGCAGATACGCAGTATTTT. The J gene is TRBJ2-3, the V gene TRBV10-3; possibly TRBD2 for D (6 bases). Trimming left V 0 bases short and J 4 bases short, with 8 bases between. This CDR3 has 14 amino acids. The germline gives CDR1 ENHRY, CDR2 SYGVKD.

The chain couples TRBV28 to TRBJ1-4; unclear D gene. V lost 6 bases to trimming and J lost 0 bases, with 11 bases between them. This CDR3 has 15 amino acids. The germline V gene encodes CDR1 MDHEN and CDR2 SYDVKM. As DNA, the CDR3 is TGTGCCAGCAGCAAGGGAGAACCAACTAATGAAAAACTGTTTTTT. This translates into CASSKGEPTNEKLFF.

Comments on this clone: This sample also contains other DNA sequences that code for the same CDR3. For the CDR3, the DNA is TGTGCCAGCAGCGTAGAAACTAGCGGTTACAATGAGCAGTTCTTC. Its translation is CASSVETSGYNEQFF. The chain carries TRBV9 and TRBJ2-1, with 8 bases aligning to TRBD2. CDR1 is SGDLS and CDR2 is YYNGEE in the germline V gene. With V trimmed by 0 bases and J by 4 bases, 3 bases remained unmatched. The CDR3 runs to 15 residues.

V usage is TRBV7-9 and J usage is TRBJ2-1; D is possibly TRBD1 (5 bases). The V end was cut by 7 bases, the J end by 5 bases, with 18 bases between. The V gene's germline CDR1 is SEHNR and CDR2 FQNEAQ (reference sequence). The CDR3 runs 15 residues. CDR3 loop: CASNTASDTNNEQFF. The CDR3 DNA follows: TGTGCCAGCAACACCGCATCGGACACAAACAATGAGCAGTTCTTC.

V is TRBV4-3 and J is TRBJ1-4; D is uncertain. With 0 bases removed from V and 8 bases from J, the gap between germline ends came to 13 bases. Germline CDR1 and CDR2: LGHNA and YSLEER. This CDR3 contains 15 residues. The CDR3 is CASSQDLRGGEKLFF. As DNA, the CDR3 is TGCGCCAGCAGCCAAGATCTCCGGGGTGGAGAAAAACTGTTTTTT.

The chain carries TRBV9 and TRBJ2-1; D not resolved. With 5 bases removed from V and 10 bases from J, the gap between germline ends came to 13 bases. CDR1 and CDR2 from the germline V gene are SGDLS and YYNGEE. The CDR3 runs 12 residues. The CDR3 DNA sequence: TGTGCCAGCAGGGACCAATCAGAGGAGCAGTTCTTC. Encoded protein: CASRDQSEEQFF.